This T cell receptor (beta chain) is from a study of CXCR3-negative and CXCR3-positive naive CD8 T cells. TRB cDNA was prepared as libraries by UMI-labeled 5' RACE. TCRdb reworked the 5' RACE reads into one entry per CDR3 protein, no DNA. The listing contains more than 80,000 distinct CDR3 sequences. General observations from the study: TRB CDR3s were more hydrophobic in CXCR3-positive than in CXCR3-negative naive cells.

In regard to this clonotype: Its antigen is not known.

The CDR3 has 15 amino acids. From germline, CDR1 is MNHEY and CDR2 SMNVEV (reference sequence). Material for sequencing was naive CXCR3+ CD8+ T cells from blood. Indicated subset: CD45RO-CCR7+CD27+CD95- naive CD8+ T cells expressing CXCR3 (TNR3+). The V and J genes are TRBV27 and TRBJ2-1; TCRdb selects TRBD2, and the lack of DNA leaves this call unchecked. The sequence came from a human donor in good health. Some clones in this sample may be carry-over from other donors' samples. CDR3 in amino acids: CASSLNPSVYNEQFF.